This T cell receptor (beta chain) was retrieved from a study of response to subunit inactivated influenza vaccine. Whole-study findings and limits: Each seasonal influenza vaccination recruits few new T cells, the authors suggested.

TCRdb re-called the RT-PCR reads through MiXCR, storing one row per CDR3 protein. Here the sample spans fewer than 750,000 distinct CDR3 sequences, 13% to 15% being singletons. This clonotype was recorded a few times. Its cognate antigen is unknown. In germline, CDR1 is DFQATT, CDR2 SNEGSKA (reference sequence). CDR3 length: 16 residues. The V and J ends lost 5 bases and 0 bases, in that order; junction bases with no gene match: 7. This specimen consisted of PBMCs from blood, obtained 11 to 12 days after vaccination. The genes are TRBV20-1 and TRBJ2-6; 7 bases align to TRBD2. The source is a man aged 45-65 years who received an inactivated influenza vaccine. The CDR3 loop reads CSALPGLISGANVLTF. DNA for the CDR3: TGCAGTGCTCTTCCGGGACTAATCTCTGGGGCCAACGTCCTGACTTTC.